These 28 T cell receptor beta chains were all obtained from the same sample, sequenced in a study of cytomegalovirus exposure and HLA in healthy donors. The PCR ran on 60 Vbeta and 13 Jbeta primers. The method was immunoSEQ multiplex PCR; TCRdb's version includes in-frame clones alone and lacks a portion of them. The table has tens of thousands of clones, 80% to 90% seen once. The material sequenced was PBMCs. These receptors came from a woman aged 25 to 39 in good health and CMV-seronegative.

This rearrangement joins TRBV4-1 to TRBJ1-5; 7 bases line up with TRBD1. CDR1 is MGHRA, CDR2 YSYEKL, per germline. V shed 6 bases, J shed 7 bases, and the junction held 6 bases outside the gene matches. This CDR3 is 13 amino acids long. The CDR3 sequence: CASSTGVSQPQHF. CDR3 DNA sequence: TGCGCCAGCAGTACAGGGGTGAGCCAGCCCCAGCATTTT.

The chain joins TRBV6-1 to TRBJ2-7, with TRBD2 as a possible D gene (6 bases). Germline V gene lookup returns CDR1 MNHNS and CDR2 SASEGT. Between the trimmed V and J ends, which lost 1 base and 5 bases, there was a span of 9 bases. This CDR3 region has 13 residues. CDR3 DNA: TGTGCCAGCAGTGAAGTGGGAGGAAACGAGCAGTACTTC. This gives the protein CASSEVGGNEQYF.

This clone was seen a single time. This sample includes further DNA sequences coding for the same CDR3. The chain joins TRBV25-1 to TRBJ2-7; TRBD1 matches 9 bases. This CDR3 contains 17 residues. Germline V gene sequence: CDR1 MGHDK, CDR2 SYGVNS. Losses at the gene ends were 0 bases for V and 2 bases for J; bases not matched to a gene: 8. This chain's CDR3 is CASSEYTGQGIPYEQYF. CDR3 nucleotide sequence: TGTGCCAGCAGTGAATATACGGGACAGGGCATTCCCTACGAGCAGTACTTC.

The chain is built from TRBV7-2 and TRBJ1-2, with 7 bases identical to TRBD1. Germline loops: CDR1 SGHTA, CDR2 FQGNSA. This CDR3 spans 13 amino acids. V lost 6 bases and J lost 8; bases outside the gene matches: 9. CDR3 nucleotides: TGTGCCAGCAGTCCAGGACAGGAGAGGGGCTACACCTTC. Translated, it gives CASSPGQERGYTF.

The J gene is TRBJ1-2, the V gene TRBV30; 10 nucleotides line up with TRBD1. Trimming at V came to 1 base and at J to 3 bases, leaving 5 bases not matched to a gene. This CDR3 has 15 residues. Germline V gene lookup returns CDR1 GTSNPN and CDR2 SVGIG (reference sequence). Here the CDR3 DNA reads TGTGCCTGGAGTGCGACAGGGGGCCCCTACTATGGCTACACCTTC. Its translation: CAWSATGGPYYGYTF.

The V gene is TRBV5-4, the J gene TRBJ2-2, with TRBD1 as a possible D gene (6 bases). CDR3 size: 15 residues. Between the trimmed V and J ends, which lost 3 bases and 0 bases, there was a span of 9 bases. CDR1 SGHNT and CDR2 YYREEE come from the germline V gene (reference sequence). The CDR3 loop reads CASSSGAPNTGELFF. In DNA, the CDR3 is TGTGCCAGCAGCTCAGGGGCCCCGAACACCGGGGAGCTGTTTTTT.

The chain combines TRBV5-4 with TRBJ1-1; 7 bases align to TRBD1. V lost 5 bases to trimming and J lost 7 bases; unmatched junction nucleotides: 5. Per germline, CDR1 SGHNT and CDR2 YYREEE (reference sequence). The CDR3 runs to 12 residues. This CDR3 is CASSSGQREAFF. The CDR3 coding sequence is TGTGCCAGCAGTTCGGGACAGCGTGAAGCTTTCTTT.

The J gene is TRBJ1-3, the V gene TRBV6-1; TRBD1 might be the D (6 bases). The V gene's germline CDR1 is MNHNS and CDR2 SASEGT. The ends were cut back, 6 bases at V and 4 bases at J, with 13 bases in the middle. The CDR3 sequence is 14 residues long. This CDR3 is CASSNRDIGNTIYF. CDR3 DNA sequence: TGTGCCAGCAGCAACCGGGACATCGGAAACACCATATATTTT.

The chain combines TRBV5-4 with TRBJ2-1; maybe TRBD1 (5 bases). CDR3 length: 14 amino acids. V lost 2 bases, J lost 5 bases, and 11 bases lay in between. The V gene's germline CDR1 is SGHNT and CDR2 YYREEE (reference sequence). The CDR3 region is CASSFETEHNEQFF. CDR3 nucleotide sequence: TGTGCCAGCAGCTTCGAGACAGAACACAATGAGCAGTTCTTC.

This rearrangement joins TRBV7-2 to TRBJ1-3, with D maybe TRBD1 (6 bases). This CDR3 has 15 amino acids. The germline gives CDR1 SGHTA, CDR2 FQGNSA. With 5 bases removed from V and 4 bases from J, the gap between germline ends came to 15 bases. CDR3 residues: CASSLQGSSGNTIYF. The CDR3 nucleotides read TGTGCCAGCAGCCTACAGGGCTCGTCGGGAAACACCATATATTTT.

The chain joins TRBV10-1 to TRBJ2-5; TRBD1 matches 7 bases. Germline V CDR1 and CDR2: WNHNN, SYGVQD (reference sequence). The V gene end was trimmed by 0 bases and the J gene end by 2 bases; junction bases not matched to a gene: 3. The length of the CDR3 is 15 residues. CDR3 residues: CASSESRTGQETQYF. The CDR3 region has the DNA TGCGCCAGCAGTGAGTCGCGGACAGGTCAAGAGACCCAGTACTTC.

The chain combines TRBV6-1 with TRBJ1-2, with no clear D. The CDR3 loop spans 11 amino acids. Germline lookup yields CDR1 MNHNS and CDR2 SASEGT. The V end lost 0 bases, the J end lost 12 bases, and 8 bases lay between the germline ends. The CDR3 spells CASSEAQVDTF. CDR3 coding DNA: TGTGCCAGCAGTGAAGCCCAGGTGGACACCTTC.

V and J are TRBV5-8 and TRBJ1-4; maybe TRBD1 (5 bases). Trimming left V 4 bases short and J 7 bases short, with 14 bases between. Germline CDR1 and CDR2: SGHTS and YDEGEE. The CDR3 sequence is 14 residues long. The CDR3 coding sequence is TGTGCCAGCAGCCGCGGCGGGGCTAGTGAAAAACTGTTTTTT. Its translation is CASSRGGASEKLFF.

The sample holds one count of this clone. V gene TRBV7-2 combines with J gene TRBJ2-5; 8 bases map to TRBD1. The V gene's germline CDR1 is SGHTA and CDR2 FQGNSA. Germline trimming cut 5 bases from V and 5 bases from J; bases unmatched to any gene: 10. The CDR3 consists of 15 residues. The CDR3 protein is CASSQWTGLAETQYF. CDR3 in DNA: TGTGCCAGCAGCCAATGGACAGGGCTCGCGGAGACCCAGTACTTC.

This clone has more than one count but fewer than ten. This CDR3 is CASSFPGLHESSYNSPLHF. CDR3 bases: TGTGCCAGCAGTTTCCCGGGACTTCACGAGAGCTCCTATAATTCACCCCTCCACTTT. The genes are TRBV28 and TRBJ1-6; D might be TRBD1 (5 bases). In germline, CDR1 is MDHEN, CDR2 SYDVKM. The CDR3 is 19 amino acids. The germline V and J ends were trimmed by 3 bases and 0 bases, with 18 bases remaining between them. The variable domain in full, with the rest retrieved from reference TRBV28 and TRBJ1-6, is DVKVTQSSRYLVKRTGEKVFLECVQDMDHENMFWYRQDPGLGLRLIYFSYDVKMKEKGDIPEGYSVSREKKERFSLILESASTNQTSMYLCASSFPGLHESSYNSPLHFGNGTRLTVT.

V usage is TRBV4-1 and J usage is TRBJ1-2; D is unresolved. The CDR3 is 14 amino acids. The V gene lost 1 base and the J gene lost 4 bases, with 10 bases spanning the gap. CDR1 is MGHRA and CDR2 is YSYEKL in the germline V gene. The CDR3 here is CASSQGTDFYGYTF. CDR3 sequence (DNA): TGCGCCAGCAGCCAAGGGACGGACTTCTATGGCTACACCTTC.

This chain links TRBV6-6 with TRBJ1-3; D is possibly TRBD1 (6 bases). V was clipped by 7 bases and J by 2 bases, with 15 bases between them. Germline V gene sequence: CDR1 MNHNY, CDR2 SVGAGI (reference sequence). CDR3 length: 15 residues. The CDR3 nucleotides are TGTGCCAGCACCAAACAGGGTTTTACTGGAAACACCATATATTTT. Its protein product is CASTKQGFTGNTIYF.

The CDR3 DNA sequence: TGTGCCAGCAGCTTAGTGACGGGGAACACTGAAGCTTTCTTT. Protein sequence: CASSLVTGNTEAFF. V gene TRBV7-8 combines with J gene TRBJ1-1; the D is unclear. The CDR3 spans 14 residues. Trimming took 1 base from V and 1 from J, leaving 7 bases between them. In germline, CDR1 is SGHVS, CDR2 FQNEAQ.

The rearrangement joins TRBV27 to TRBJ1-5; no definite D call. The V end lost 2 bases, the J end lost 0 bases, and 17 bases lay between the germline ends. Per germline, CDR1 MNHEY and CDR2 SMNVEV (reference sequence). CDR3 length equals 18 residues. CDR3 nucleotide sequence: TGTGCCAGCAGTTTAGGGCAGGTAACCAGATATAGCAATCAGCCCCAGCATTTT. This translates into CASSLGQVTRYSNQPQHF.

The rearrangement joins TRBV2 to TRBJ2-5; 9 bases line up with TRBD1. Germline loops: CDR1 SNHLY, CDR2 FYNNEI. Trimming at V came to 5 bases and at J to 5 bases, leaving 6 bases not matched to a gene. This CDR3 region has 14 residues. The CDR3 DNA follows: TGTGCCAGCAGTTCTACAGGGGGCTGGGAGACCCAGTACTTC. Residues: CASSSTGGWETQYF.

The genes are TRBV7-6 and TRBJ1-2, with a tentative D call TRBD1 (5 bases). Germline CDR1 is SGHVS and CDR2 is FNYEAQ. The CDR3 sequence is 12 residues long. V was shortened by 5 bases and J by 4 bases, with 8 bases between the two germline ends. DNA of the CDR3: TGTGCCAGCAGCCGCGACAGCTATGGCTACACCTTC. Translating gives CASSRDSYGYTF.

The rearrangement links TRBV27 to TRBJ1-1, with 8 bases aligning to TRBD1. With 7 bases clipped from V and 4 bases from J, the junction kept 8 bases outside the gene matches. Germline V gene lookup returns CDR1 MNHEY and CDR2 SMNVEV (reference sequence). This CDR3 has 14 amino acids. The CDR3 loop is CASMAGGWSTEAFF. The CDR3 DNA sequence: TGTGCCAGCATGGCAGGGGGCTGGAGCACTGAAGCTTTCTTT.

The chain recombines TRBV7-2 with TRBJ2-2; 7 nucleotides align to TRBD1. V gave up 4 bases and J gave up 1 base; unmatched junction bases: 9. CDR1 SGHTA and CDR2 FQGNSA come from the germline V gene. The CDR3 is 17 amino acids. DNA of the CDR3: TGTGCCAGCAGCTCGGGACAGATTAGTCTGAACACCGGGGAGCTGTTTTTT. It is translated as CASSSGQISLNTGELFF.

In the case of this clone: Other DNA sequences in this specimen translate into the identical CDR3. The V call is TRBV6-6, the J call TRBJ1-1; no firm D call. The germline CDR1 and CDR2 sequences are MNHNY and SVGAGI (reference sequence). This CDR3 has 14 residues. Trimming cost V 0 bases and J 4 bases, with 9 bases left between them. CDR3 in DNA: TGTGCCAGCAGTTACTCGGAGGTGGGCACTGAAGCTTTCTTT. This codes for CASSYSEVGTEAFF.

The chain is built from TRBV19 and TRBJ2-1; D perhaps matches TRBD2 (5 bases). V lost 8 bases to trimming and J lost 9 bases, with 8 bases between them. The CDR3 consists of 10 residues. CDR1 and CDR2 (germline): LNHDA, SQIVND (reference sequence). The CDR3 bases are TGTGCCAGTCCAGGAGGTGAGCAGTTCTTC. Translating gives CASPGGEQFF.

This clone was seen more than once but under ten times. The rearrangement links TRBV6-5 to TRBJ1-1, with 10 positions matching TRBD1. From germline, CDR1 is MNHEY and CDR2 SVGAGI. The length of the CDR3 is 12 residues. V lost 6 bases and J lost 7; bases outside the gene matches: 2. The CDR3 protein is CASRRTGGEAFF. The DNA for the CDR3 is TGTGCCAGCAGACGGACAGGGGGTGAAGCTTTCTTT.

This rearrangement joins TRBV19 to TRBJ2-1; TRBD1 might be the D (5 bases). Germline V CDR1 and CDR2: LNHDA, SQIVND (reference sequence). CDR3 length: 14 residues. V lost 11 bases to trimming and J lost 6 bases, with 20 bases between them. Here the CDR3 reads CASYARQGSNEQFF. For the CDR3, the DNA is TGTGCCTCATACGCCAGGCAGGGTAGCAATGAGCAGTTCTTC. The whole variable domain, remainder taken from reference TRBV19 and TRBJ2-1, is DGGITQSPKYLFRKEGQNVTLSCEQNLNHDAMYWYRQDPGQGLRLIYYSQIVNDFQKGDIAEGYSVSREKKESFPLTVTSAQKNPTAFYLCASYARQGSNEQFFGPGTRLTVL.

V gene TRBV6-6 combines with J gene TRBJ1-6; 9 bases line up with TRBD1. CDR1 and CDR2 from the germline V gene are MNHNY and SVGAGI (reference sequence). The ends lost 6 bases at V and 8 bases at J; junction bases unmatched: 8. The CDR3 contains 15 residues. This CDR3 is CASSPGTGRYSPLHF. The CDR3 coding sequence is TGTGCCAGCAGCCCGGGGACAGGGAGGTATTCACCCCTCCACTTT.